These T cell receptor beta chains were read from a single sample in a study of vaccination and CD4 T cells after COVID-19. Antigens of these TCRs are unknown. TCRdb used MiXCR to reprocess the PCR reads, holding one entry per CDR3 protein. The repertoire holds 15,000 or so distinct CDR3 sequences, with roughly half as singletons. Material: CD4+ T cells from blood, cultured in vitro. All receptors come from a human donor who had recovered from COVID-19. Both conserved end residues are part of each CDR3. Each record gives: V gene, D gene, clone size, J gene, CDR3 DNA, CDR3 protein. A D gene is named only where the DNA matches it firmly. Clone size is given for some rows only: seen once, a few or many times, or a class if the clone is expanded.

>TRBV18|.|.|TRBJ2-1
TGTGCCAGCTCACCACCGGGGGATAGCGAGCAGTTCTTC
CASSPPGDSEQFF
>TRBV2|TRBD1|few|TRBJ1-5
TGTGCCAGCAGTGAGGGGACAGGGAGTCAGCCCCAGCATTTT
CASSEGTGSQPQHF
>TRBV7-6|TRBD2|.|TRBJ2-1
TGTGCCAGCAGCGACGAGCGGGGGGTCCATCAGTTCTTC
CASSDERGVHQFF
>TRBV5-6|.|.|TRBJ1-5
TGTGCCAGCAGCCTAGGAGGCAGGGGCAATCAGCCCCAGCATTTT
CASSLGGRGNQPQHF
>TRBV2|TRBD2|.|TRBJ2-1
TGTGCCAGCAGTGTTACGCCTGAGAGAGCGGGGAACAATGAGCAGTTCTTC
CASSVTPERAGNNEQFF
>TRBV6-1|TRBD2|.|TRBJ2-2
TGTGCCAGCCGGACAGGTCGGACTAGCGGAAAGAACACCGGGGAGCTGTTTTTT
CASRTGRTSGKNTGELFF
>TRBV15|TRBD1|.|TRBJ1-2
TGTGCCACCAGCACTGGGACAGCTAGGTTCTATGGCTACACCTTC
CATSTGTARFYGYTF
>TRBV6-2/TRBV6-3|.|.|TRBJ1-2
TGTGCCAGCACTTTGGTAAAAGGACAGCAACTTTTC
CASTLVKGQQLF
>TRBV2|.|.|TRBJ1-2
TGTGCCAGCAGTGTGGTCACTAAGAACTATGGCTACACCTTC
CASSVVTKNYGYTF
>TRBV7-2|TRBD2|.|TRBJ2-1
TGTGCCAGCAGCTCGCGTAGGGGACTAACCTACAATGAGCAGTTCTTC
CASSSRRGLTYNEQFF
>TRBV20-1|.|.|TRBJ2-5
TGCAGTGCTAGAGGCCGGGACAAATGGTGGGAGACCCAGTACTTC
CSARGRDKWWETQYF
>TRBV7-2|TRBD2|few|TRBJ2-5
TGTGCCAGCAGCTTCGGGACTAGCGGTCCAGAGACCCAGTACTTC
CASSFGTSGPETQYF
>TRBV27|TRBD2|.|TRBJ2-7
TGTGCCAGCAGTCACTTGGCCGCGGGAGGGCCTAGCGAGCAGTACTTC
CASSHLAAGGPSEQYF
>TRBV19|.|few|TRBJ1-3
TGTGCCAGTCACCCTATTGACAGCTCTGGAAACACCATATATTTT
CASHPIDSSGNTIYF
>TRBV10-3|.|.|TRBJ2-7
TGTGCCATCAGTGAGTCGCGGCAGGGCCCCTACGAGCAGTACTTC
CAISESRQGPYEQYF
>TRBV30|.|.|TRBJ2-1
TGTGCCTGGAGTGTAGGGGATTACAATGAGCAGTTCTTC
CAWSVGDYNEQFF
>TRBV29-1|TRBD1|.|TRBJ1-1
TGCAGCGTGGGGACAGGGACTGCGCATGAAGCTTTCTTT
CSVGTGTAHEAFF
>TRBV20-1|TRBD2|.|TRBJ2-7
TGCAGTGCCCGTAGCGGGAACTCCTACGAGCAGTACTTC
CSARSGNSYEQYF
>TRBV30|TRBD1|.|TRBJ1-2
TGTGCCTGGAGGGCACAGGGGATCTATGGCTACACCTTC
CAWRAQGIYGYTF
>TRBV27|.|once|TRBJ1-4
TGTGCCAGCAGTTTAGCAGGGGCTGCAACTAATGAAAAACTGTTTTTT
CASSLAGAATNEKLFF
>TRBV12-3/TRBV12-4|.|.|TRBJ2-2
TGTGCCAGCAGTTTACAGTTGAACACCGGGGAGCTGTTTTTT
CASSLQLNTGELFF
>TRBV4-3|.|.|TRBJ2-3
TGCGCCAGCAGCCAAGCGGGATTCAACACAGATACGCAGTATTTT
CASSQAGFNTDTQYF
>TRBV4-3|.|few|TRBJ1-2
TGCGCCAGCAGCCAGGCCGGACTGATCAACTATGGCTACACCTTC
CASSQAGLINYGYTF
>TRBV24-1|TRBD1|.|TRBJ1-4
TGTGCCACCAGTGATTTCGACGAACAGGGGAATGAAAAACTGTTTTTT
CATSDFDEQGNEKLFF
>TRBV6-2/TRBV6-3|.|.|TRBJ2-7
TGTGCCAGCAGATTTAGGACGGCTACTTCCTACGAGCAGTACTTC
CASRFRTATSYEQYF
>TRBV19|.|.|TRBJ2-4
TGTGCCAGTAGTAAGCCCTCGACAGGAACCAAAAACATTCAGTACTTC
CASSKPSTGTKNIQYF
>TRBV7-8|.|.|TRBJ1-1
TGTGCCAGCAGCTTAGGGGGACGATTGAACACTGAAGCTTTCTTT
CASSLGGRLNTEAFF
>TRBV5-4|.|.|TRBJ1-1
TGTGCCAGCAGCTTGCCGGGGCGGGGGGACACTGAAGCTTTCTTT
CASSLPGRGDTEAFF
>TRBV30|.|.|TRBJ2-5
TGTGCCTGGACCAAAGGGGGAGTAGAGACCCAGTACTTC
CAWTKGGVETQYF
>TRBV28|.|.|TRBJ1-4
TGTGCCAGTCAATGGGGGGGGACTAATGAAAAACTGTTTTTT
CASQWGGTNEKLFF
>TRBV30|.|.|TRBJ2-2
TGTGCCTGGAGTTCGTCCGCCGGGGAGCTGTTTTTT
CAWSSSAGELFF
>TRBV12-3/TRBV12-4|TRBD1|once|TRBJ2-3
TGTGCCAGCAGCCGAATGCGGGACAGGGGAACAGATACGCAGTATTTT
CASSRMRDRGTDTQYF
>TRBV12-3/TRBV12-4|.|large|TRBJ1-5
TGTGCCAGCACCATCATCTCAACACAGGGAAGAGTGCAGCCCCAGCATTTT
CASTIISTQGRVQPQHF
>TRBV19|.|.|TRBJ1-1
TGTGCCAGTAGTATAGGGACGGGGCAGCGGGTCGCTGAAGCTTTCTTT
CASSIGTGQRVAEAFF
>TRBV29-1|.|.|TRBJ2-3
TGCAGCGTTTCGGGAGGGACAGGGAAGTCGGATACGCAGTATTTT
CSVSGGTGKSDTQYF
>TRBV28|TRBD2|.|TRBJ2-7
TGTGCCAGCAGTTTAGGCCTTAGCGGGAGGTTGTCCTACGAGCAGTACTTC
CASSLGLSGRLSYEQYF
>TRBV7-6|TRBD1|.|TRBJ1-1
TGTGCCAGCAGCTCGGACAGGGATAATGAAGCTTTCTTT
CASSSDRDNEAFF
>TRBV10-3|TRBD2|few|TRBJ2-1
TGTGCCATCAGGCGGGCGGGAGGGCCGGGGAATGAGCAGTTCTTC
CAIRRAGGPGNEQFF
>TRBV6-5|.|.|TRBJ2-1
.
CASSSSTGRSYNEQFF
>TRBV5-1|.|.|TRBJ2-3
TGCGCCAGCAGCCCTCAACAGGGAGACAATACAGATACGCAGTATTTT
CASSPQQGDNTDTQYF
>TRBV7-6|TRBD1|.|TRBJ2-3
TGTGCCAGCAGCCCCGACAGGGGTTATCAGACAGATACGCAGTATTTT
CASSPDRGYQTDTQYF
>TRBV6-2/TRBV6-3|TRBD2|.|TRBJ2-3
TGTGCCAGCGAAGGACTAGCGGGAACCTTCCACACGGATACGCAGTATTTT
CASEGLAGTFHTDTQYF